The rows below give T cell receptor beta chains drawn from one sample of a study of CD8 T cells in ankylosing spondylitis. TCRdb called the 5' RACE reads again in MiXCR, with one record for every CDR3 protein. The sample consists of 350,000 to 450,000 distinct CDR3 sequences, 25% to 30% of them appearing once. The specimen sequenced was blood, either unsorted or a sorted T cell fraction (not recorded which). Receptor source: a male donor with ankylosing spondylitis. CDR3s include the opening cysteine and the closing phenylalanine or tryptophan. Each record gives: V gene, D gene, clone size, J gene, CDR3 protein, CDR3 DNA. D genes are given only for firm matches. Expanded clones get a size class; other rows say once, few or many, or leave the size out.

V: TRBV5-1; D: .; size: .; J: TRBJ2-5; CDR3: CASSQTSTVGSQETQYF; DNA: TGCGCCAGCAGCCAAACTAGCACGGTCGGATCACAAGAGACCCAGTACTTC
V: TRBV27; D: .; size: few; J: TRBJ1-2; CDR3: CASSRGPFYGYTF; DNA: TGTGCCAGCAGCCGGGGCCCTTTCTATGGCTACACCTTC
V: TRBV20-1; D: TRBD2; size: .; J: TRBJ2-1; CDR3: CSARFPPGLAGGQNEQFF; DNA: TGCAGTGCTAGATTTCCGCCGGGACTAGCGGGAGGCCAAAATGAGCAGTTCTTC
V: TRBV18; D: TRBD2; size: .; J: TRBJ2-7; CDR3: CASSPPWTSGISYEQYF; DNA: TGTGCCAGCTCACCACCATGGACTAGCGGGATATCCTACGAGCAGTACTTC
V: TRBV12-3/TRBV12-4; D: TRBD1; size: .; J: TRBJ2-1; CDR3: CASTYVTGGHEQFF; DNA: TGTGCCAGCACCTACGTAACAGGGGGACATGAGCAGTTCTTC
V: TRBV6-1; D: .; size: few; J: TRBJ1-1; CDR3: CASSPIPTETEAFF; DNA: TGTGCCAGCAGCCCTATTCCGACAGAGACCGAAGCTTTCTTT
V: TRBV14; D: .; size: .; J: TRBJ1-2; CDR3: CASSPGLQYGYTF; DNA: TGTGCCAGCAGCCCGGGACTCCAATATGGCTACACCTTC
V: TRBV5-1; D: TRBD1; size: few; J: TRBJ1-2; CDR3: CASSSGQDNYGYTF; DNA: TGCGCCAGCAGCTCGGGACAGGATAACTATGGCTACACCTTC
V: TRBV11-2; D: TRBD2; size: few; J: TRBJ2-2; CDR3: CASSPGLAEHTGELFF; DNA: TGTGCCAGCAGCCCCGGGCTAGCGGAGCACACCGGGGAGCTGTTTTTT
V: TRBV9; D: .; size: .; J: TRBJ2-2; CDR3: CASSLTGQVVGELFF; DNA: TGTGCCAGCAGCCTAACAGGGCAGGTCGTCGGGGAGCTGTTTTTT
V: TRBV11-2; D: .; size: .; J: TRBJ1-1; CDR3: CASSHQTGGVIRTEAFF; DNA: TGTGCCAGCAGCCATCAGACAGGTGGGGTGATCAGGACTGAAGCTTTCTTT
V: TRBV25-1; D: .; size: .; J: TRBJ2-5; CDR3: CASSVPGLETQYF; DNA: TGTGCCAGCAGTGTTCCAGGTCTAGAGACCCAGTACTTC